By share, the clone carrying this T cell receptor (beta chain) counts as medium-sized. Its antigen is undetermined. The immunoSEQ assay was version 4, run in survey mode. Genomic DNA was diluted to 10 ng/uL, up to 1 ug per sample. Profiled with immunoSEQ multiplex PCR; TCRdb holds only in-frame clones, not every one. The table has around 26,000 clones, around 74% seen once. An overlapping HIV-1 Gag peptide pool stimulated these cells at 0.95 to 1 ug/peptide/mL. Sorting selected CD4+ T cells upregulating both CD40 ligand and CD69. Before stimulation, PBMCs underwent CD8+ T cell depletion. This sample was included in a study of persistence of HIV-infected CD4 T cells. The overall study: Blood samples, up to roughly 200 mL, came from multiple time points, except a couple of leukapheresis donors sampled once.

V shed 5 bases, J shed 7 bases, and the junction held 10 bases outside the gene matches. The CDR3 has 15 amino acids. The germline V gene has CDR1 MDHEN and CDR2 SYDVKM. Source: CD4+ T cells sorted from PBMCs after approximately 19-hour stimulation, taken from a patient who received antiretroviral therapy. The origin of this receptor is an adult man with HIV who was CMV-seropositive. The rearrangement uses TRBV28 and TRBJ1-4; 7 bases line up with TRBD1. This chain's CDR3 is CASSDTQGFSEKLFF. The DNA of the CDR3 is TGTGCCAGCAGTGACACACAGGGGTTTAGTGAAAAACTGTTTTTT.